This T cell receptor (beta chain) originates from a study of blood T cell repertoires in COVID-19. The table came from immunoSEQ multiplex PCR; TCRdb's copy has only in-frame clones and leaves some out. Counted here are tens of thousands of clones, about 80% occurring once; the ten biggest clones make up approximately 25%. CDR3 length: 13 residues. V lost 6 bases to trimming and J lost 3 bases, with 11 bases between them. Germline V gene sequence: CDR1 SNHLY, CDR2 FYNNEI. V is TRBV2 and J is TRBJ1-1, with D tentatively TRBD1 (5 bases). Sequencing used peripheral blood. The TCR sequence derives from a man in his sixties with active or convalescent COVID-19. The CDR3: CASSFGGDTEAFF. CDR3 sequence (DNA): TGTGCCAGCAGCTTTGGGGGGGACACTGAAGCTTTCTTT.